The 9 T cell receptor beta chains listed next were all sequenced from one sample in a study of spatial heterogeneity in lung cancer. Their target antigens are unknown. Study-wide results and limits: Intratumoral expanded alpha and beta TCR counts were found to track tumor mutation counts.

Each CDR3 protein is one row after TCRdb ran MiXCR on the 5' RACE reads. The sample gives about 9,800 distinct CDR3 sequences, around half of which show up once; around 28% is in the top ten. Time point: sample taken at primary tumor resection. This material consisted of lung tumor tissue, taken at surgery. The source is a female donor with early-stage non-small cell lung cancer.

The chain uses TRBV6-1 and TRBJ1-5; possible D gene TRBD1, 5 bases. This CDR3 spans 14 amino acids. Germline V gene lookup returns CDR1 MNHNS and CDR2 SASEGT. Between the trimmed V and J ends, which lost 6 bases and 2 bases, there was a span of 11 bases. In nucleotides, the CDR3 is TGTGCCAGCAGAGAGAGGGGAGGCAATCAGCCCCAGCATTTT. Residues: CASRERGGNQPQHF.

There are a few counts of this clonotype. The chain is built from TRBV6-2 or TRBV6-3 and TRBJ1-2; D remains ambiguous. Trimming removed 9 bases at V and 5 bases at J, with 10 bases between. Germline V gene sequence: CDR1 MNHEY, CDR2 SVGEGT. The CDR3 length is 11 residues. The CDR3 sequence is CASGLFYGYTF. CDR3 sequence (DNA): TGTGCCAGTGGACTCTTTTATGGCTACACCTTC.

This clonotype was seen more than once but under ten times. The chain has TRBV7-2 and TRBJ1-2; 9 bases agree with TRBD1. Trimming at V came to 7 bases and at J to 2 bases, leaving 2 bases not matched to a gene. CDR3 size: 13 residues. Germline V gene lookup returns CDR1 SGHTA and CDR2 FQGNSA. The CDR3 loop is CASKQGANYGYTF. The CDR3 DNA is TGTGCCAGCAAACAGGGGGCCAACTATGGCTACACCTTC.

V is TRBV7-2 and J is TRBJ2-3; 14 nucleotides match TRBD2. There are 16 residues in the CDR3. J gave up 5 bases and V 5 bases, and 6 bases lay outside the gene matches. Germline values: CDR1 SGHTA, CDR2 FQGNSA. The CDR3 bases are TGTGCCAGCAGCCTAGGGACTAGCGGGAGTCTAGATACGCAGTATTTT. Protein product: CASSLGTSGSLDTQYF.

This clonotype has a handful of counts. V usage is TRBV18 and J usage is TRBJ1-2, with TRBD1 as a possible D gene (5 bases). CDR1 is KGHSH and CDR2 is LQKENI in the germline V gene. The CDR3 contains 14 residues. V was shortened by 2 bases and J by 4 bases, with 11 bases between the two germline ends. The CDR3 sequence: CASSPVDSAYGYTF. The CDR3, as DNA: TGTGCCAGCTCACCAGTTGACAGCGCCTATGGCTACACCTTC. Based on the CDR3 plus reference TRBV18 and TRBJ1-2, the full variable domain is NAGVMQNPRHLVRRRGQEARLRCSPMKGHSHVYWYRQLPEEGLKFMVYLQKENIIDESGMPKERFSAEFPKEGPSILRIQQVVRGDSAAYFCASSPVDSAYGYTFGSGTRLTVV.

V and J are TRBV7-8 and TRBJ1-5, with 7 bases fitting TRBD1. The CDR3 has 15 amino acids. J was trimmed by 0 bases and V by 4 bases; bases with no gene match: 3. Germline CDR1 is SGHVS and CDR2 is FQNEAQ. The CDR3: CASSSTGLSNQPQHF. The CDR3 DNA is TGTGCCAGCAGCTCGACAGGGCTTAGCAATCAGCCCCAGCATTTT.

This clonotype has more than one count but fewer than ten. This chain joins TRBV6-2 or TRBV6-3 and TRBJ1-6; 9 nucleotides match TRBD1. J lost 9 bases, V lost 2 bases, and 5 bases had no gene match. CDR1 MNHEY and CDR2 SVGEGT come from the germline V gene. The CDR3 covers 15 residues. This CDR3 reads CASSYPRDRASPLHF. In nucleotides, the CDR3 is TGTGCCAGCAGTTACCCCCGGGACAGGGCTTCACCCCTCCACTTT.

This clonotype showed up just a few times. CDR3 in DNA: TGCAGTGCTGGGGGACTCGCGAATCAGCCCCAGCATTTT. This gives the protein CSAGGLANQPQHF. The genes are TRBV20-1 and TRBJ1-5; D possibly corresponds to TRBD1 (5 bases). The CDR3 extends over 13 amino acids. Germline lookup yields CDR1 DFQATT and CDR2 SNEGSKA (reference sequence). V lost 5 bases and J lost 4, with 12 bases in between.

The chain recombines TRBV7-9 with TRBJ1-5; TRBD1 is a possible D gene (6 bases). The V and J ends lost 1 base and 2 bases respectively, with 15 bases between them. Germline CDR1 is SEHNR and CDR2 is FQNEAQ (reference sequence). The CDR3 loop spans 17 amino acids. CDR3 coding DNA: TGTGCCAGCAGCTTAGTGTCCAGCGGGGGCGGCAATCAGCCCCAGCATTTT. It is translated as CASSLVSSGGGNQPQHF.